The 14 T cell receptor beta chains below were found in one sample sequenced in a study of blood T cell repertoires in COVID-19. This table comes from immunoSEQ multiplex PCR, and its TCRdb copy is limited to in-frame clones, with some not included. Of about 240,000 clones listed, 75% to 85% were seen once; the top ten hold 7.5%. Sequenced: peripheral blood. These receptors came from a woman older than 75 with COVID-19, enrolled during active disease.

The rearrangement uses TRBV7-3 and TRBJ2-3, with D perhaps matching TRBD1 (5 bases). Trimming shortened V by 5 bases and J by 2 bases, and 11 bases separated the two germline ends. Per germline, CDR1 SGHTA and CDR2 FQGTGA. The CDR3 spans 14 residues. CDR3 sequence: CASSPFGATDTQYF. CDR3 bases: TGTGCCAGCAGCCCCTTTGGGGCCACAGATACGCAGTATTTT.

With regard to this clone: In the same sample, other DNA sequences code for this CDR3. V usage is TRBV27 and J usage is TRBJ2-3, with D hard to call. Germline V gene data show CDR1 as MNHEY and CDR2 as SMNVEV (reference sequence). V was shortened by 4 bases and J by 2 bases, with 4 bases between the two germline ends. The CDR3 sequence is 12 residues long. The CDR3 DNA sequence: TGTGCCAGCAGTTCCTTCACAGATACGCAGTATTTT. As protein: CASSSFTDTQYF.

The chain joins TRBV7-8 to TRBJ1-1; the D is unclear. This CDR3 has 14 amino acids. The germline gives CDR1 SGHVS, CDR2 FQNEAQ. Trimming took 5 bases from V and 3 from J, leaving 13 bases between them. The CDR3 here is CASSLREADTEAFF. The CDR3, as DNA: TGTGCCAGCAGCCTCCGGGAGGCGGACACTGAAGCTTTCTTT.

This chain uses TRBV29-1 with TRBJ1-1; D possibly corresponds to TRBD1 (5 bases). V was clipped by 0 bases and J by 1 base, with 9 bases between them. This CDR3 is 14 amino acids long. CDR1 is SQVTM and CDR2 is ANQGSEA in the germline V gene. The DNA for the CDR3 is TGCAGCGTTGAAGATCTGGGGGGGAACACTGAAGCTTTCTTT. This sequence encodes CSVEDLGGNTEAFF.

V gene TRBV19 combines with J gene TRBJ2-3; TRBD1 agrees at 7 bases. The CDR3 length is 14 residues. V was clipped by 3 bases and J by 3 bases; unmatched bases: 3. Germline values: CDR1 LNHDA, CDR2 SQIVND (reference sequence). CDR3 amino acids: CASSISRGTDTQYF. In nucleotides, the CDR3 is TGTGCCAGTAGTATTAGCAGGGGGACAGATACGCAGTATTTT. Supplemented by reference TRBV19 and TRBJ2-3, the full variable domain reads DGGITQSPKYLFRKEGQNVTLSCEQNLNHDAMYWYRQDPGQGLRLIYYSQIVNDFQKGDIAEGYSVSREKKESFPLTVTSAQKNPTAFYLCASSISRGTDTQYFGPGTRLTVL.

The V gene is TRBV6-6, the J gene TRBJ1-2; D is ambiguous. The CDR3 totals 13 residues. V lost 8 bases and J 7 bases, leaving 17 bases between the germline ends. CDR1 and CDR2 (germline): MNHNY, SVGAGI (reference sequence). CDR3 DNA sequence: TGTGCCAGCTTCGGAGGGCCACAGAGTGGCTACACCTTC. Translation: CASFGGPQSGYTF.

This sequence joins TRBV12-5 and TRBJ2-2, with TRBD1 matching 7 bases. CDR1 and CDR2 from the germline V gene are LGHNT and FRNRAP. The CDR3 is 18 amino acids. J was trimmed by 6 bases and V by 1 base; bases with no gene match: 14. CDR3 region: CASGLGPKTGSGAGELFF. CDR3 nucleotides: TGTGCTAGTGGTTTGGGACCCAAGACAGGGAGCGGTGCCGGGGAGCTGTTTTTT.

The rearrangement links TRBV9 to TRBJ2-2, with TRBD2 identical over 8 bases. The CDR3 has 15 amino acids. Germline CDR1 and CDR2: SGDLS and YYNGEE. The V gene end was trimmed by 4 bases and the J gene end by 4 bases; junction bases not matched to a gene: 6. The CDR3 DNA is TGTGCCAGCAGCAGCGGGAGCCTTACCACCGGGGAGCTGTTTTTT. It codes for CASSSGSLTTGELFF.

The rearrangement joins TRBV6-6 to TRBJ2-2, with 7 bases lining up with TRBD2. The ends lost 5 bases at V and 7 bases at J; junction bases unmatched: 7. The CDR3 sequence is 14 residues long. Per the germline V gene, CDR1 is MNHNY and CDR2 is SVGAGI (reference sequence). The CDR3: CASSPTSAGGELFF. The CDR3 DNA is TGTGCCAGCAGTCCAACTAGCGCGGGCGGGGAGCTGTTTTTT.

The rearrangement uses TRBV10-2 and TRBJ1-1; D perhaps matches TRBD1 (5 bases). The CDR3 has 13 amino acids. Germline values: CDR1 WSHSY, CDR2 SAAADI. The V end lost 2 bases, the J end lost 4 bases, and 8 bases lay between the germline ends. The CDR3 here is CASSEVQGTEAFF. The CDR3 region has the DNA TGCGCCAGCAGTGAGGTTCAGGGCACTGAAGCTTTCTTT.

The chain's CDR3 is CASSRTSLSEQFF. CDR3 coding DNA: TGTGCCAGCAGTCGGACTAGCTTGAGTGAGCAGTTCTTC. This chain links TRBV27 with TRBJ2-1; 8 bases align to TRBD2. Germline V gene data show CDR1 as MNHEY and CDR2 as SMNVEV (reference sequence). V was clipped by 5 bases and J by 9 bases; unmatched bases: 6. There are 13 residues in the CDR3.

The V gene is TRBV27, the J gene TRBJ2-1; possibly TRBD2 for D (6 bases). V was trimmed by 6 bases and J by 8 bases, leaving 20 bases between them. CDR3 length: 15 amino acids. The germline V gene encodes CDR1 MNHEY and CDR2 SMNVEV (reference sequence). In nucleotides, the CDR3 is TGTGCCAGCAGGCGGGACCCAAGGGCCAGGGATGAGCAGTTCTTC. Translation: CASRRDPRARDEQFF.

The genes are TRBV9 and TRBJ1-5; D uncertain. V was pared by 7 bases and J by 0 bases, with 8 bases between. This CDR3 comprises 13 residues. CDR1 is SGDLS, CDR2 YYNGEE, per germline. CDR3 in amino acids: CASSGDSNQPQHF. The CDR3 DNA reads as TGTGCCAGCTCCGGTGATAGCAATCAGCCCCAGCATTTT.

The chain carries TRBV2 and TRBJ2-7; D is perhaps TRBD1 (5 bases). Germline CDR1 is SNHLY and CDR2 is FYNNEI. V lost 3 bases to trimming and J lost 2 bases, with 8 bases between them. The CDR3 runs 13 residues. CDR3 DNA sequence: TGTGCCAGCAGTGAGGGGCTAGCCTACGAGCAGTACTTC. It translates to CASSEGLAYEQYF. The full variable domain, rest sourced from reference TRBV2 and TRBJ2-7, is EPEVTQTPSHQVTQMGQEVILRCVPISNHLYFYWYRQILGQKVEFLVSFYNNEISEKSEIFDDQFSVERPDGSNFTLKIRSTKLEDSAMYFCASSEGLAYEQYFGPGTRLTVT.